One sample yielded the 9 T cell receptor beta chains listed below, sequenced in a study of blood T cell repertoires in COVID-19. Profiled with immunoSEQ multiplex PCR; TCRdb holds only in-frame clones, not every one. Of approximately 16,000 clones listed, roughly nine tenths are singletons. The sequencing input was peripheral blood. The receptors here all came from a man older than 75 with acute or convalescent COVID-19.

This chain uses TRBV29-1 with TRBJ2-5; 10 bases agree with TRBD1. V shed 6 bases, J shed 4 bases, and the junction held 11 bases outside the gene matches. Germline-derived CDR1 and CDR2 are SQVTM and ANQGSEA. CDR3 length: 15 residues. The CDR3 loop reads CSVDRRDRGGETQYF. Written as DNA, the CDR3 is TGCAGCGTGGACCGCCGGGACAGGGGAGGAGAGACCCAGTACTTC.

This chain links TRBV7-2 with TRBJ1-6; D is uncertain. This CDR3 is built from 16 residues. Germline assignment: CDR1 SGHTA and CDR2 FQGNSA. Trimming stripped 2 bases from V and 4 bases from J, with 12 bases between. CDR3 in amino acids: CASSLIVAGYNSPLHF. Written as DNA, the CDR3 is TGTGCCAGCAGCTTAATTGTGGCGGGTTATAATTCACCCCTCCACTTT.

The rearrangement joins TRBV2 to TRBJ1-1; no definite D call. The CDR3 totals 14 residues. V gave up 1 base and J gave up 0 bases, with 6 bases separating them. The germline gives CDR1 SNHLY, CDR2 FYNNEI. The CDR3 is CASSEEIMNTEAFF. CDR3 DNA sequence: TGTGCCAGCAGTGAAGAAATCATGAACACTGAAGCTTTCTTT.

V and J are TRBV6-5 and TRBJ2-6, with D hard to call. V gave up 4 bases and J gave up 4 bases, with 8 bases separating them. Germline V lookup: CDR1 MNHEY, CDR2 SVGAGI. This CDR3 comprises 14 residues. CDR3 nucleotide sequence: TGTGCCAGCAGTTCTCCAGGAGGGGCCAACGTCCTGACTTTC. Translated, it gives CASSSPGGANVLTF.

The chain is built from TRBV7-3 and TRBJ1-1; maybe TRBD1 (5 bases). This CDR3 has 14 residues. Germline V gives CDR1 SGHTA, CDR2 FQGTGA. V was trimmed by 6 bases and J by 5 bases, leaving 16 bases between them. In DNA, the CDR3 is TGTGCCAGCAGTACGGGGGGAGTTGGAACTGAAGCTTTCTTT. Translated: CASSTGGVGTEAFF.

The CDR3 bases are TGTGCCAGCAGGGGCCAGCCCCACGAGCAGTACTTC. Translating it yields CASRGQPHEQYF. The chain uses TRBV7-9 and TRBJ2-7; D unclear. The germline gives CDR1 SEHNR, CDR2 FQNEAQ (reference sequence). V shed 6 bases and J shed 5 bases, with 11 bases lying between them. The CDR3 has 12 residues.

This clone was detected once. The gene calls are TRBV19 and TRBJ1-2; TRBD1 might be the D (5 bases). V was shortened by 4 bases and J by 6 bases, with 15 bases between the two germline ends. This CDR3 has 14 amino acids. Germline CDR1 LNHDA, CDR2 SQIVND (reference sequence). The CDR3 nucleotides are TGTGCCAGTAGTACCCGGGGGGAAGAGGATGGCTACACCTTC. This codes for CASSTRGEEDGYTF.

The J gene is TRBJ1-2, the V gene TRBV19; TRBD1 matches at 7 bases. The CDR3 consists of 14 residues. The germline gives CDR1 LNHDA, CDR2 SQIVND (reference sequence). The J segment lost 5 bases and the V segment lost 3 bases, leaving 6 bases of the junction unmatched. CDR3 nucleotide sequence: TGTGCCAGTAGTATGAAGGGGGCGGGATATGGCTACACCTTC. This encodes CASSMKGAGYGYTF.

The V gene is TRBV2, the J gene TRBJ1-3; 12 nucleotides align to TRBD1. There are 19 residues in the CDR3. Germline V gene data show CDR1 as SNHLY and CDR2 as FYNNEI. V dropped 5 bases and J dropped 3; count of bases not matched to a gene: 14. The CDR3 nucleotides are TGTGCCAGCAGTTTTAACCGGGACAGGGGGCAAGTTAATGGAAACACCATATATTTT. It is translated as CASSFNRDRGQVNGNTIYF. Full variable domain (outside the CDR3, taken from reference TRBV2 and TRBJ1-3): EPEVTQTPSHQVTQMGQEVILRCVPISNHLYFYWYRQILGQKVEFLVSFYNNEISEKSEIFDDQFSVERPDGSNFTLKIRSTKLEDSAMYFCASSFNRDRGQVNGNTIYFGEGSWLTVV.